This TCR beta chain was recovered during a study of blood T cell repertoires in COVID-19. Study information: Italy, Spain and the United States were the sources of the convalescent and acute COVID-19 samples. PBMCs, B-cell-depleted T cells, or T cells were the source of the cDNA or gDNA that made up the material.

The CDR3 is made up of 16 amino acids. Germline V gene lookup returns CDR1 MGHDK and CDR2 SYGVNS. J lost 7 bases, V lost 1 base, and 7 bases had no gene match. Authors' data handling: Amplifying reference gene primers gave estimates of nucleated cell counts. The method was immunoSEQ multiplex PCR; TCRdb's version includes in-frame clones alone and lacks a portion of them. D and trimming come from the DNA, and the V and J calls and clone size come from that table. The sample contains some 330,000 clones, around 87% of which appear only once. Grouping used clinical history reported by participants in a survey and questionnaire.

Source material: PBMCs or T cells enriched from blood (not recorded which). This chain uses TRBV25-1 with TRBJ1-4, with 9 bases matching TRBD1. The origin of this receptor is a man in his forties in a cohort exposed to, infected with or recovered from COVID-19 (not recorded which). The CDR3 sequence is CASSESRDRVFEKLFF. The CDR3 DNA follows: TGTGCCAGCAGTGAATCGAGGGACAGGGTTTTTGAAAAACTGTTTTTT.